Below, 2 T cell receptor beta chains from the same sample are listed, as sequenced in a study of T-cell reconstitution after alpha-beta-depleted transplantation in children. The TCRbeta library incorporated unique molecular identifiers. TCRdb analysed the PCR reads with MiXCR anew, one entry per CDR3 protein. There are about 400,000 distinct CDR3 sequences in the sample; just over 20% occur only once, and 3.5% to 4% lies in the top ten. The material sequenced was PBMCs from the stem cell graft donor, taken from the stem cell graft. The receptors shown here come from a human donor who donated a stem cell graft to a child with acute myeloid leukemia.

The chain couples TRBV5-1 to TRBJ2-3, with 7 bases that match TRBD1. The germline gives CDR1 SGHRS, CDR2 YFSETQ. The CDR3 totals 15 residues. V lost 4 bases and J lost 0; bases outside the gene matches: 5. CDR3 DNA: TGCGCCAGCAGCAGGGGACAGCCTAGCACAGATACGCAGTATTTT. Translation gives CASSRGQPSTDTQYF.

This clonotype turned up a few times. The V and J genes are TRBV7-9 and TRBJ2-1; TRBD2 agrees at 11 bases. V trimming: 1 base; J trimming: 6 bases; junction bases outside the gene matches: 8. Germline-derived CDR1 and CDR2 are SEHNR and FQNEAQ (reference sequence). The CDR3 has 17 amino acids. The CDR3 nucleotides read TGTGCCAGCAGCTTAGGTAGCGGGAGGGTGAGTGGCAATGAGCAGTTCTTC. Protein product: CASSLGSGRVSGNEQFF. The variable domain in full, completed from reference TRBV7-9 and TRBJ2-1, reads DTGVSQNPRHKITKRGQNVTFRCDPISEHNRLYWYRQTLGQGPEFLTYFQNEAQLEKSRLLSDRFSAERPKGSFSTLEIQRTEQGDSAMYLCASSLGSGRVSGNEQFFGPGTRLTVL.